This passage covers 12 T cell receptor beta chains from one sample sequenced in a study of shared clonotypes between healthy human individuals. Naive CD8 cells lacked CD45RO, underwent positive selection for CCR7 and left out terminally differentiated effector memory CD45RA+ cells. Method: immunoSEQ multiplex PCR; TCRdb's copy keeps in-frame clones and lacks some. The sample includes 760,000 or so clones, 96% of them seen just once. Sequenced material: naive CD8+ T cells sorted from blood. The receptors were sampled from a man aged 25 to 40 in good health.

This sequence joins TRBV29-1 and TRBJ1-1, with TRBD1 matching over 7 bases. The CDR3 runs to 14 residues. The germline gives CDR1 SQVTM, CDR2 ANQGSEA. V lost 4 bases, J lost 5 bases, and 10 bases stayed unmatched. The CDR3 region has the DNA TGCAGCGTTGGAGGACAGGTAATTAGGACTGAAGCTTTCTTT. Translated, it gives CSVGGQVIRTEAFF.

The chain is built from TRBV11-2 and TRBJ2-7, with a possible D match to TRBD2 (6 bases). This CDR3 region has 15 residues. The V end was cut by 0 bases, the J end by 4 bases, with 13 bases between. Germline CDR1 SGHAT, CDR2 FQNNGV. The CDR3 sequence is CASSLESGESYEQYF. CDR3 DNA: TGTGCCAGCAGCTTAGAATCGGGGGAGTCTTACGAGCAGTACTTC.

The chain employs TRBV15 and TRBJ2-7; D not certain. The CDR3 is made up of 14 amino acids. Germline lookup yields CDR1 LNHNV and CDR2 YYDKDF (reference sequence). Trimming took off 5 bases at V and 2 bases at J, with 13 bases between the two ends. CDR3 in DNA: TGTGCCACCAGCCCTTCGGTGGTGGCCTACGAGCAGTACTTC. It yields the protein CATSPSVVAYEQYF.

The chain couples TRBV29-1 to TRBJ2-1, with TRBD2 matching 15 bases. This CDR3 region has 18 residues. Germline V gives CDR1 SQVTM, CDR2 ANQGSEA. The J segment lost 1 base and the V segment lost 4 bases, leaving 8 bases of the junction unmatched. The CDR3 region is CSVAGTSGRQGSYNEQFF. CDR3 DNA: TGCAGCGTTGCCGGGACTAGCGGGAGGCAGGGGTCCTACAATGAGCAGTTCTTC.

The rearrangement joins TRBV5-1 to TRBJ1-1, with 8 bases aligning to TRBD1. Per germline, CDR1 SGHRS and CDR2 YFSETQ. V trimming: 4 bases; J trimming: 1 base; junction bases outside the gene matches: 6. This CDR3 is 15 amino acids long. This chain's CDR3 is CASSIPGQANTEAFF. CDR3 nucleotide sequence: TGCGCCAGCAGCATCCCGGGACAGGCGAACACTGAAGCTTTCTTT. Full variable domain (missing parts from reference TRBV5-1 and TRBJ1-1): KAGVTQTPRYLIKTRGQQVTLSCSPISGHRSVSWYQQTPGQGLQFLFEYFSETQRNKGNFPGRFSGRQFSNSRSEMNVSTLELGDSALYLCASSIPGQANTEAFFGQGTRLTVV.

This clone was detected only once. The chain recombines TRBV19 with TRBJ2-3, with 16 positions matching TRBD2. V gave up 4 bases and J gave up 1 base; unmatched junction bases: 11. This CDR3 is 20 amino acids long. Germline V lookup: CDR1 LNHDA, CDR2 SQIVND (reference sequence). As DNA, the CDR3 is TGTGCCAGTAGTACCGGGACTAGCGGGAGGGGAATTGGTGGCACAGATACGCAGTATTTT. It encodes CASSTGTSGRGIGGTDTQYF.

CDR3 in amino acids: CASSDWREAGNEQFF. CDR3 nucleotide sequence: TGTGCCAGCAGTGACTGGCGGGAGGCGGGCAATGAGCAGTTCTTC. The V and J genes are TRBV2 and TRBJ2-1; 8 nucleotides line up with TRBD2. The CDR3 runs 15 residues. V lost 3 bases to trimming and J lost 6 bases; unmatched junction nucleotides: 7. Germline CDR1 SNHLY, CDR2 FYNNEI.

The chain uses TRBV11-3 and TRBJ2-7; a weak D match, TRBD1 (6 bases). V lost 1 base, J lost 4 bases, and 11 bases lay in between. The CDR3 runs 14 residues. Per germline, CDR1 SGHNT and CDR2 YENEEA. The CDR3 DNA reads as TGTGCCAGCAGCTTAGGGCCGACAGGTTACGAGCAGTACTTC. Its translation is CASSLGPTGYEQYF.

The V gene is TRBV18, the J gene TRBJ2-7; D unclear. V was shortened by 3 bases and J by 7 bases, with 22 bases between the two germline ends. The CDR3 has 16 amino acids. Germline assignment: CDR1 KGHSH and CDR2 LQKENI. The DNA of the CDR3 is TGTGCCAGCTCACCTGAGCTAGGCCGAGTGGATCCAGAGCAGTACTTC. Translated: CASSPELGRVDPEQYF.

The chain couples TRBV9 to TRBJ2-7, with TRBD1 matching over 7 bases. CDR1 is SGDLS and CDR2 is YYNGEE in the germline V gene. V gave up 3 bases and J gave up 3 bases; unmatched junction bases: 3. This CDR3 comprises 13 residues. The CDR3 bases are TGTGCCAGCAGCGAAGCAGGGGGCTACGAGCAGTACTTC. It is translated as CASSEAGGYEQYF.

V usage is TRBV6-5 and J usage is TRBJ2-1, with 9 bases fitting TRBD2. The J segment lost 8 bases and the V segment lost 0 bases, leaving 8 bases of the junction unmatched. CDR1 is MNHEY, CDR2 SVGAGI, per germline. The CDR3 length is 16 residues. The CDR3 DNA reads TGTGCCAGCAGTTACTCGGGCGGGAGGGCCGGAGATGAGCAGTTCTTC. Translating it yields CASSYSGGRAGDEQFF.

V gene TRBV5-1 combines with J gene TRBJ2-1; D is ambiguous. Germline V gene lookup returns CDR1 SGHRS and CDR2 YFSETQ. The CDR3 has 15 residues. Trimming cost V 0 bases and J 0 bases, with 7 bases left between them. The CDR3 reads CASSLEASSYNEQFF. The CDR3 nucleotides are TGCGCCAGCAGCTTGGAGGCAAGCTCCTACAATGAGCAGTTCTTC.